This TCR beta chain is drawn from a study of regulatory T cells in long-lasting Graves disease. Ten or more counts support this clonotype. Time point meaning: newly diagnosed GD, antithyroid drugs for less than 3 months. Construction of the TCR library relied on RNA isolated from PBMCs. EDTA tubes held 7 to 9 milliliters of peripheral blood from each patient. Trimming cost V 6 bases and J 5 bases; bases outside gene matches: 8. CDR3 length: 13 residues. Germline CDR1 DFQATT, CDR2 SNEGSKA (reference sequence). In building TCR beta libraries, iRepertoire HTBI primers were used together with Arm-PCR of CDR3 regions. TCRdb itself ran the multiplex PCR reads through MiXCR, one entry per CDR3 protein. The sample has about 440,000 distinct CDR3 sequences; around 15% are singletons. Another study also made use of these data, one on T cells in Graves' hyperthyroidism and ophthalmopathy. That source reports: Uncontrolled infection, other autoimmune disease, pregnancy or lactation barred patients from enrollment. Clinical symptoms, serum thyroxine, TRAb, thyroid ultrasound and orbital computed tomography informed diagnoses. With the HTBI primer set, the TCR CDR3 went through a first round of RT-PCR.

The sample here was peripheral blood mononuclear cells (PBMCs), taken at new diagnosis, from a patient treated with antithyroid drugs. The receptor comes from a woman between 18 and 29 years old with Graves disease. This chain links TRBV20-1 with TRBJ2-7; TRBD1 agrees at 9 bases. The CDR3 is CSALGQGYHEQYF. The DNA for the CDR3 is TGCAGTGCGCTGGGACAGGGCTACCACGAGCAGTACTTC.